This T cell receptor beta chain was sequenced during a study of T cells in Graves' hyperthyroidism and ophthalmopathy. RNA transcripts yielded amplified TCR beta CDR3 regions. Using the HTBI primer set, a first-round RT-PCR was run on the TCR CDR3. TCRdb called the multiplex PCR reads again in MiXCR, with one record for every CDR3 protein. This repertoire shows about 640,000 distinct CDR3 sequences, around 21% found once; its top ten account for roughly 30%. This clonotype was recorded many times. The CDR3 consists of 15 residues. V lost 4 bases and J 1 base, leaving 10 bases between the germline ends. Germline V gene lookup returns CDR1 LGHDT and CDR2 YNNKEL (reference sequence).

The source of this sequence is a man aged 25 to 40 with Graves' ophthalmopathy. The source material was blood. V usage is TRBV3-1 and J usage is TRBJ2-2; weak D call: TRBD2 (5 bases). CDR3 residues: CASSRNSGNTGELFF. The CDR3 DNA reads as TGTGCCAGCAGCCGAAACAGCGGGAACACCGGGGAGCTGTTTTTT.